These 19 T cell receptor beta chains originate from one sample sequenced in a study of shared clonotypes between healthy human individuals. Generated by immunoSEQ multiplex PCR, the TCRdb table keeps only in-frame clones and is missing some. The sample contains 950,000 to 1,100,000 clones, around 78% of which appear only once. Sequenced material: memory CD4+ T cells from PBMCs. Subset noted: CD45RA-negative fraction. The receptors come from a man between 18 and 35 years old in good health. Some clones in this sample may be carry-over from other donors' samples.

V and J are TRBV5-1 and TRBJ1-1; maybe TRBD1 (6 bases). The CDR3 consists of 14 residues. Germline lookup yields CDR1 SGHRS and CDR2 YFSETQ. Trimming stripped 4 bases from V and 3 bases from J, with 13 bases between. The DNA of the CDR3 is TGCGCCAGCAGCCTGACAGGTTGGGACACTGAAGCTTTCTTT. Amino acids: CASSLTGWDTEAFF.

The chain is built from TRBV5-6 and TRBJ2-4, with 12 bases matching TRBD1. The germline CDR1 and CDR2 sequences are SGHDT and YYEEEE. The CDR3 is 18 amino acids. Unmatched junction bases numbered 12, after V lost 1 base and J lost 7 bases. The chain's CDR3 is CASSLMNAGTGGRNIQYF. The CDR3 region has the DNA TGTGCCAGCAGCTTGATGAATGCAGGGACAGGGGGCAGGAACATTCAGTACTTC.

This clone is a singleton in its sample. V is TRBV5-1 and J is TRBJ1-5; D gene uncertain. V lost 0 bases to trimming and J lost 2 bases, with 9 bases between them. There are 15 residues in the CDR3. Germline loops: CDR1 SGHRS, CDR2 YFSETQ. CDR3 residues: CASSLGAGGNQPQHF. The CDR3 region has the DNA TGCGCCAGCAGCTTGGGAGCCGGGGGCAATCAGCCCCAGCATTTT. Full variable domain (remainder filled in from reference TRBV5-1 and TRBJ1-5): KAGVTQTPRYLIKTRGQQVTLSCSPISGHRSVSWYQQTPGQGLQFLFEYFSETQRNKGNFPGRFSGRQFSNSRSEMNVSTLELGDSALYLCASSLGAGGNQPQHFGDGTRLSIL.

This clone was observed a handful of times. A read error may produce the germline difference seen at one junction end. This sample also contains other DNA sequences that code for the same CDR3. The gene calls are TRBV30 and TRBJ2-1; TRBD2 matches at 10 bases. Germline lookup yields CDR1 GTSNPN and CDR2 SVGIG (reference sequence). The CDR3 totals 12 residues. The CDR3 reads CAWSRLAGEKFF. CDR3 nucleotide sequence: TGCGCCTGGAGTCGTCTAGCGGGAGAGAAGTTCTTC.

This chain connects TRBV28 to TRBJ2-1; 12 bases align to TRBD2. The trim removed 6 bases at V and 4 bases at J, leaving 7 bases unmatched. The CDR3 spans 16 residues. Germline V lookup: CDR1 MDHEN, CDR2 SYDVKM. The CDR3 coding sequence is TGTGCCAGCAGCCCCTGGACTAGCGGGGCATACAATGAGCAGTTCTTC. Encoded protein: CASSPWTSGAYNEQFF. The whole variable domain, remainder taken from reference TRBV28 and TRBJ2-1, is DVKVTQSSRYLVKRTGEKVFLECVQDMDHENMFWYRQDPGLGLRLIYFSYDVKMKEKGDIPEGYSVSREKKERFSLILESASTNQTSMYLCASSPWTSGAYNEQFFGPGTRLTVL.

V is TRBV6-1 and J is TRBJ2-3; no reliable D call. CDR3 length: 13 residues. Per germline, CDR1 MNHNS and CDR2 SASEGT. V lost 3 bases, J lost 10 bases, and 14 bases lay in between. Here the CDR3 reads CASSDLPRSAQYF. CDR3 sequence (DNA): TGTGCCAGCAGTGATCTACCTAGGTCGGCGCAGTATTTT.

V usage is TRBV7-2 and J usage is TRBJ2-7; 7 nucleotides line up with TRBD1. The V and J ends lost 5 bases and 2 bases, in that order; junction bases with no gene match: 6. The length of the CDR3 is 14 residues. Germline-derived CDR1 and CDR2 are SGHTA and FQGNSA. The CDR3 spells CASSRYRGPYEQYF. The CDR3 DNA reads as TGTGCCAGCAGCCGATACAGGGGCCCCTACGAGCAGTACTTC.

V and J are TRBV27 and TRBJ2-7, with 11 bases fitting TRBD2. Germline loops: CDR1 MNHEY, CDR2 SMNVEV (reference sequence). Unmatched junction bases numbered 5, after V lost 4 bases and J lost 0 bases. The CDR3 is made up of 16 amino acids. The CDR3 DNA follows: TGTGCCAGCAGTTCACCGACTAGCGGGAACTCCTACGAGCAGTACTTC. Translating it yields CASSSPTSGNSYEQYF.

The CDR3 sequence: CASSQGTGGFEKLFF. As DNA, the CDR3 is TGTGCCAGCAGCCAAGGGACAGGGGGTTTTGAAAAACTGTTTTTT. The genes are TRBV5-4 and TRBJ1-4, with 11 bases fitting TRBD1. CDR3 length: 15 residues. Germline values: CDR1 SGHNT, CDR2 YYREEE (reference sequence). V shed 4 bases, J shed 7 bases, and the junction held 6 bases outside the gene matches. Complete variable domain (other parts from reference TRBV5-4 and TRBJ1-4): ETGVTQSPTHLIKTRGQQVTLRCSSQSGHNTVSWYQQALGQGPQFIFQYYREEENGRGNFPPRFSGLQFPNYSSELNVNALELDDSALYLCASSQGTGGFEKLFFGSGTQLSVL.

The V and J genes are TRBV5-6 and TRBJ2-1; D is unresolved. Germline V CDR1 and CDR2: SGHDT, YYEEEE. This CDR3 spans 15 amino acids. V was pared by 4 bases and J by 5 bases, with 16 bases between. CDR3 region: CASSPVRNLHNEQFF. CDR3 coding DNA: TGTGCCAGCAGCCCGGTGAGGAACCTCCACAATGAGCAGTTCTTC.

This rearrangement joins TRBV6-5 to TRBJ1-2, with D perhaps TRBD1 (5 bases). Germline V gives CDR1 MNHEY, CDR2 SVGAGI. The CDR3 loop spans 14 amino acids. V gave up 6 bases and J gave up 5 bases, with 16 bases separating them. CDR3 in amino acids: CASRLQGSWYGYTF. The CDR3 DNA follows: TGTGCCAGCAGACTCCAGGGATCTTGGTATGGCTACACCTTC.

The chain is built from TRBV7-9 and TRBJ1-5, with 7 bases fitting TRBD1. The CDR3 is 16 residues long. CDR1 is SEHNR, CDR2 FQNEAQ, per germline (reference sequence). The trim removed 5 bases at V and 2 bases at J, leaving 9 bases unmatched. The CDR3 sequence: CASSPEGALGNQPQHF. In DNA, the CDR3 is TGTGCCAGCAGCCCAGAGGGGGCCCTCGGCAATCAGCCCCAGCATTTT.

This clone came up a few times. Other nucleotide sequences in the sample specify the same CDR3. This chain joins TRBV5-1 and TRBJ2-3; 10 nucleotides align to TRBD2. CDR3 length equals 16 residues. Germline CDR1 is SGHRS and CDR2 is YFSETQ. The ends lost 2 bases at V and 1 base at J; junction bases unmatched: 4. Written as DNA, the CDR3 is TGCGCCAGCAGCTTAGCGGGAGGGCCGGGCACAGATACGCAGTATTTT. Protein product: CASSLAGGPGTDTQYF.

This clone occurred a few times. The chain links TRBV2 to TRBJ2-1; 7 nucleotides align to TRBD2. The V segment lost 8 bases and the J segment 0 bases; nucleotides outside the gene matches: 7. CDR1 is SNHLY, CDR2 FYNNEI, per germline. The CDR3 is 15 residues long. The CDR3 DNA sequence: TGTGCCAGCTTGGGGGGAGGGAGCTCCTACAATGAGCAGTTCTTC. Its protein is CASLGGGSSYNEQFF.

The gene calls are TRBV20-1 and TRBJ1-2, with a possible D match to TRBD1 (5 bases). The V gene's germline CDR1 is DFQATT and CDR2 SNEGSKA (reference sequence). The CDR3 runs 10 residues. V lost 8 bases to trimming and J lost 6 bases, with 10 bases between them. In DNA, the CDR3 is TGCAGTCTAAGGGGTAATGGCTACACCTTC. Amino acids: CSLRGNGYTF.

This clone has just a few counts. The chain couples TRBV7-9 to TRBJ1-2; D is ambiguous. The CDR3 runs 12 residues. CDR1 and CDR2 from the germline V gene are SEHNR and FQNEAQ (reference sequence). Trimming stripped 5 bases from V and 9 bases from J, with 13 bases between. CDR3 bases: TGTGCCAGCAGCCCAGTAGGACCCAGCTACACCTTC. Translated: CASSPVGPSYTF.

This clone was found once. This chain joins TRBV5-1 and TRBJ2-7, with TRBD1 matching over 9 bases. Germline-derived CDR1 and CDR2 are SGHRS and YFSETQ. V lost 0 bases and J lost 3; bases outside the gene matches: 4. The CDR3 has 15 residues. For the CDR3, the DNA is TGCGCCAGCAGCTTGGTGGAGACAGGGGGCTACGAGCAGTACTTC. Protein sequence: CASSLVETGGYEQYF. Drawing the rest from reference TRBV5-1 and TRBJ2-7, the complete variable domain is KAGVTQTPRYLIKTRGQQVTLSCSPISGHRSVSWYQQTPGQGLQFLFEYFSETQRNKGNFPGRFSGRQFSNSRSEMNVSTLELGDSALYLCASSLVETGGYEQYFGPGTRLTVT.

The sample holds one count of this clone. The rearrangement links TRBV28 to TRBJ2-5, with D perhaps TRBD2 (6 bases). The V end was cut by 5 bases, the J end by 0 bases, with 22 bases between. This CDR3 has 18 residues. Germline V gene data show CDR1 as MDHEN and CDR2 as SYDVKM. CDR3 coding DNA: TGTGCCAGCAGTCCATATATCCCCGGGGGTAGCTACCAAGAGACCCAGTACTTC. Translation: CASSPYIPGGSYQETQYF.

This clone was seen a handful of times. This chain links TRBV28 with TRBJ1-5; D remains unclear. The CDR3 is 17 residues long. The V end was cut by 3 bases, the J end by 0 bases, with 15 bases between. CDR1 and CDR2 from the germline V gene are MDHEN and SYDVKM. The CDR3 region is CASSFTHVSRSNQPQHF. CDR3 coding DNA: TGTGCCAGCAGTTTTACCCATGTTTCCCGTAGCAATCAGCCCCAGCATTTT.